This TCR beta chain was documented in a study of molecular identifiers for immune sequencing clone quantification (dated by TCRdb to the late 2010s). Background on the whole study: For a replicate experiment, RNA from approximately 20,000 or 100,000 naive CD8 T cells was divided into five aliquots, and four of the five aliquots were sequenced. This methods study benchmarked molecular-identifier clustering-based TCR repertoire sequencing (MIDCIRS) and TCR RNA copy counting, using CD8 T cells to do so.

The method was PCR. TCRdb shows the sequencer as Illumina HiSeq 4000. Preparation of bulk TCR libraries followed a previously described approach, with the TCR primers listed in Table S5. The Qiagen AllPrep DNA/RNA kit was used to purify total RNA. Before any analysis, reads coming from multiple sequencing runs of the same library were combined into one pool. In the source study's methods: Reads were retained only if their TCR constant sequence matched exactly, and those retained reads were trimmed to 150 nt and grouped according to their 12-nt molecular barcodes. Reads within each barcode group were sub-clustered using a 15% Levenshtein threshold, and quality-weighted consensus sequences were constructed for each RNA molecule. Non-functional sequences were filtered out, along with any lower-count sequence sitting one edit away from another sequence. Barcode sub-clusters with fewer than 20% of the maximum read count were removed, based on fitting two negative binomial distributions. The raw public data were reprocessed by TCRdb itself: fastp quality trimming at Q25, MiXCR clonotype calling, in-frame beta chains only. Rows are unified per CDR3 protein, each entry keeping the most common DNA and genes. The V and J calls come from TCRdb's annotation, not from the publication. The sample records 460,000 or so distinct CDR3 sequences, around 21% of which are singletons. About 0.8% of the sample is held by the ten biggest clonotypes.

The CDR3 runs 15 amino acids, cysteine and phenylalanine included. Only the CDR3 region is kept as DNA, spanning 45 bases read in frame from base 1. At the junction V is shortened by 4 bases and J by 7 bases, with 19 bases in between. The germline V gene specifies SGHDN as CDR1 and FVKESK as CDR2. Points the paper makes about the study in general: When barcode sub-clustering was not used, chimeric consensus sequences inflated TCR diversity, with chimeras reaching as high as 47%. In CMV-specific effector cells, clones with more than 20 RNA copies contained over 97% of molecules, whereas in naive cells such clones contained under 1% of molecules. Highly expanded clone sizes could be underestimated if identical TCR molecules share a barcode. Naive libraries contained spiked-in Jurkat TCR RNA (approximately nine copies' worth), which is not part of the donor repertoire. A single cell's worth of spiked-in Jurkat TCR RNA was reported detectable even among approximately 930,000 naive CD8 T cells. Modeling indicated roughly 3.3 TCR RNA copies recovered per cell, compared with roughly 10 by digital PCR, which implies a capture efficiency of 25% to 35%.

Libraries of naive CD8 T cells were built from around 20,000 to 990,000 sorted cells, with 10%, 30% or 50% of the purified RNA used. On a BD FACSAria II, naive CD8 T cells were FACS-sorted as CD8+CD4-CCR7+CD45RA+ and collected into RLT Plus buffer. Detection sensitivity was tested by spiking Jurkat RNA equal to about eleven TCR copies' worth into samples containing roughly 17,000-1,000,000 naive CD8 T cells. CD8 T cells were enriched using RosetteSep CD8+ T Cell Enrichment Cocktail and Ficoll-Paque, and the enriched cells then underwent ACK red cell lysis. As regards this clonotype: Its antigen remains unidentified. No base qualities exist here, and no much larger clone lies one base off it.

Here the chain combines TRBV14 and TRBJ1-2; TRBD1 could be the D gene, as 5 bases match. The specimen sequenced was naive CD8+ T cells from blood, with Jurkat cell RNA spiked in. The intended sense of this specimen's cell subset or site label: FACS-sorted CD8+CD4-CCR7+CD45RA+ naive T cells. This receptor was taken from a human donor in good health. Some libraries in this study had Jurkat cell RNA spiked in. The DNA sequence follows: TGTGCCAGCAGCCGCGGGGCAGGGTCGGACGGTGGCTACACCTTC. It codes for CASSRGAGSDGGYTF.